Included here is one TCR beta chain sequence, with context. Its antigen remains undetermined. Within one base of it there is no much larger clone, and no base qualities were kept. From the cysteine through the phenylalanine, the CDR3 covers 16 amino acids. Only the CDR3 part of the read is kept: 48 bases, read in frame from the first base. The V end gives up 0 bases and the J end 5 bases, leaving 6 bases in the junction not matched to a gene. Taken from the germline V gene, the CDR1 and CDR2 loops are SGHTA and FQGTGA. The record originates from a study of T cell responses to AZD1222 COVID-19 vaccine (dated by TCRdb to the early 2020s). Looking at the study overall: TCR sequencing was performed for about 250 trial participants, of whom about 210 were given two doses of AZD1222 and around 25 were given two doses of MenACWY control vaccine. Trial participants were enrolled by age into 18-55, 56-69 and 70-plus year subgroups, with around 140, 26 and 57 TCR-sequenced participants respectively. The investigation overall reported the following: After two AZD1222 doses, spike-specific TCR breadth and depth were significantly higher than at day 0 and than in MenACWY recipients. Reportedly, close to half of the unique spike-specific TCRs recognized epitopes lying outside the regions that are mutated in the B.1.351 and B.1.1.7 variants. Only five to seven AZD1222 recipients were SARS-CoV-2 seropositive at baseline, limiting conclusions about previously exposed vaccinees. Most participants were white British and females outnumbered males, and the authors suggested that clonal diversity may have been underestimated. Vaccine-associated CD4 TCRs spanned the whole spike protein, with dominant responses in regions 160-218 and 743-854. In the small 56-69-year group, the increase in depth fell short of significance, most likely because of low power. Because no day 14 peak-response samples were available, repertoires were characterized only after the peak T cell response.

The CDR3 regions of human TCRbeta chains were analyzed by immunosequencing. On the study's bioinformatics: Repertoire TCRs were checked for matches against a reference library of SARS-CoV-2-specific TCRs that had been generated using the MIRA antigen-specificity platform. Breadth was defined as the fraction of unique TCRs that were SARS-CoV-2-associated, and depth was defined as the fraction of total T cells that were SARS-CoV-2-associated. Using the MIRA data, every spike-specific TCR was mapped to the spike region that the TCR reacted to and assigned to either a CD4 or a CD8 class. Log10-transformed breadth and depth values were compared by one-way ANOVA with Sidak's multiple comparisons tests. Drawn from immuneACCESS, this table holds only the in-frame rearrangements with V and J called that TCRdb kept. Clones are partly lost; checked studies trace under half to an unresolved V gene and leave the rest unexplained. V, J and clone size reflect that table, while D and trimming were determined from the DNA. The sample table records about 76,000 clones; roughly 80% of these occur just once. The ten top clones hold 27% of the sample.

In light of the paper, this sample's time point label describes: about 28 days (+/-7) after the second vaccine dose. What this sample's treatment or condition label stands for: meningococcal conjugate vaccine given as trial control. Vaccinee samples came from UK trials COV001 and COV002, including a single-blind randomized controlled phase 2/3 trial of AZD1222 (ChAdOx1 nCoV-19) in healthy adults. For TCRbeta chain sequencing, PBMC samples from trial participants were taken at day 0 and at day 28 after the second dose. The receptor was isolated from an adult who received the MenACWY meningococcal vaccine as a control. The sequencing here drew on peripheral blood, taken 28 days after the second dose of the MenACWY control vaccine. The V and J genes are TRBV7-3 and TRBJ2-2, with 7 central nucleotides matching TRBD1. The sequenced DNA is TGTGCCAGCAGCTTAACAGGCGTCAGGGGGACCGGGGAGCTGTTTTTT. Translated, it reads CASSLTGVRGTGELFF.